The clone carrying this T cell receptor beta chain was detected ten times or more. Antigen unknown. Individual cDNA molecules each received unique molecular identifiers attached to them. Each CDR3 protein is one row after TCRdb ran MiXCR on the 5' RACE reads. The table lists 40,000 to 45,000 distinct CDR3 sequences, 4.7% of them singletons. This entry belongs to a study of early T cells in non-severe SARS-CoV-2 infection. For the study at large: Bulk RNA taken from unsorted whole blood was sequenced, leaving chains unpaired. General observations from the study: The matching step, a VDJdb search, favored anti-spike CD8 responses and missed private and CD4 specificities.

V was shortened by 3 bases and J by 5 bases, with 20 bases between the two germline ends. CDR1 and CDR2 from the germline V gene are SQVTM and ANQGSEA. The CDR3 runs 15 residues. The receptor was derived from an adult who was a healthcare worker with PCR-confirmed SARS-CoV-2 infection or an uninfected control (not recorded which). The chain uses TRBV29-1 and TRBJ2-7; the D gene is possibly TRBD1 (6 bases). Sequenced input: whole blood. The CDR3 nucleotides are TGCAGCGTTGATGGGGTGAGGGGGAGAGGAAACGAGCAGTACTTC. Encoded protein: CSVDGVRGRGNEQYF.